The entry below gives a single T cell receptor (beta chain) sequence along with its context. Its antigen is as yet unknown. The record originates from a study of PD-1 blockade in classical Hodgkin lymphoma. V trimming: 4 bases; J trimming: 1 base; junction bases outside the gene matches: 5. The CDR3 runs to 16 residues. The germline gives CDR1 SGHRS, CDR2 YFSETQ. General study findings and limits: Compared with baseline, CD4+ but not CD8+ TCR diversity had risen significantly by C4D1.

With no exception, relapse followed autologous stem cell transplantation in all patients, and brentuximab vedotin exposure varied. Generated by immunoSEQ multiplex PCR, the TCRdb table keeps only in-frame clones and is missing some. The data contain some 28,000 clones, roughly 80% of them singletons. The clonotype comes from a human donor with classical Hodgkin lymphoma. Here the sequenced sample was peripheral blood mononuclear cells (PBMCs), taken before the second cycle of nivolumab. The chain employs TRBV5-1 and TRBJ2-1; 10 bases are shared with TRBD1. The CDR3 spells CASSQGQGFSYNEQFF. In DNA form, the CDR3 reads TGCGCCAGCAGCCAGGGACAGGGGTTTTCCTACAATGAGCAGTTCTTC.